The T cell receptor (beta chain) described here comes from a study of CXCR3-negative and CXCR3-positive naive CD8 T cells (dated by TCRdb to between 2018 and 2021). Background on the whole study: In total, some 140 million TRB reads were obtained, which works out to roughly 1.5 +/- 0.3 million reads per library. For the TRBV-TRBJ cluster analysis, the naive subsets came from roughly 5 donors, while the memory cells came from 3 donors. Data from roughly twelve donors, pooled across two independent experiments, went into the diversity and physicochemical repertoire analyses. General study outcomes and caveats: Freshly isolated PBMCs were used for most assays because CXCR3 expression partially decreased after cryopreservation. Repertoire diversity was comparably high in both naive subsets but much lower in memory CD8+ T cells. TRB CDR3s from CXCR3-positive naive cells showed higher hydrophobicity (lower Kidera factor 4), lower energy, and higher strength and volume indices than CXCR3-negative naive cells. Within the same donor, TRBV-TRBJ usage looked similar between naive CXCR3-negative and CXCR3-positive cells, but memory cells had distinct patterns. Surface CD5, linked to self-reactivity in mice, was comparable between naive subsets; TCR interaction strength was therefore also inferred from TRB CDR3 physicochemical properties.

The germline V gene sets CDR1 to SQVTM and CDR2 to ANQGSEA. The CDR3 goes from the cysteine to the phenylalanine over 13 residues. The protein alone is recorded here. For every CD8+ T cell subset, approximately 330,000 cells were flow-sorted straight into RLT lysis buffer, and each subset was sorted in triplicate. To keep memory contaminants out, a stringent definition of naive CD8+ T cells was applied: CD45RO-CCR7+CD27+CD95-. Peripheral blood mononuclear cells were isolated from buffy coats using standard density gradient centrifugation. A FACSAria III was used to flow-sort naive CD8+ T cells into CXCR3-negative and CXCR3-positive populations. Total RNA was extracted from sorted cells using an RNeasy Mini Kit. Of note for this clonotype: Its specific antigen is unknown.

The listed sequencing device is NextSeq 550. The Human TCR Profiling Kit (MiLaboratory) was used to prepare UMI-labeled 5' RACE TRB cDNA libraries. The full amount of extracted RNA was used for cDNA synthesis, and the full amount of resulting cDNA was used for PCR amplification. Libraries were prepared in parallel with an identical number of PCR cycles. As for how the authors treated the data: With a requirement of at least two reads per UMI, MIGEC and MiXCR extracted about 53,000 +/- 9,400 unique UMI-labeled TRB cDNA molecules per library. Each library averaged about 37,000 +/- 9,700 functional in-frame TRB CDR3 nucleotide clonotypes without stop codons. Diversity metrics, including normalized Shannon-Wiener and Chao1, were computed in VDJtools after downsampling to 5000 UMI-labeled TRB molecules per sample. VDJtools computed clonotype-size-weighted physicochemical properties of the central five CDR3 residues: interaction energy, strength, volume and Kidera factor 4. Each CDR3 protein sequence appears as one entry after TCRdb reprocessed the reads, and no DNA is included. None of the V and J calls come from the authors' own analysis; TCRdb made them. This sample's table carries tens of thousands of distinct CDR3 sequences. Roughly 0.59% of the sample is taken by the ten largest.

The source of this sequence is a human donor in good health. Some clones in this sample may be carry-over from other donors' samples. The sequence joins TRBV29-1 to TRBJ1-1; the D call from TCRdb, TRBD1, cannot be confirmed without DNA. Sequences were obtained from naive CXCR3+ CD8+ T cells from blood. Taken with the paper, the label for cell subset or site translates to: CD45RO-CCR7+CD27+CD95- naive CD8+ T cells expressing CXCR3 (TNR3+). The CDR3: CSVRQGEYTEAFF.